Listed here are 13 T cell receptor beta chains from one sample, sequenced in a study of identical twins. Each CDR3 protein is one row after TCRdb ran MiXCR on the 5' RACE reads. This repertoire shows around 680,000 distinct CDR3 sequences, 8.6% found once; its top ten account for 0.98%. These data were also filed under a second study, of yellow fever vaccine responses in identical twins.

Sequencing used PBMCs. These receptor sequences come from a woman between 18 and 29 years old in good health.

This clonotype occurred a few times. The chain uses TRBV7-8 and TRBJ1-6, with D possibly matching TRBD1 (5 bases). The CDR3 runs 14 residues. Germline V gene lookup returns CDR1 SGHVS and CDR2 FQNEAQ. The V end lost 2 bases, the J end lost 5 bases, and 7 bases lay between the germline ends. The CDR3 DNA sequence: TGTGCCAGCAGCTTATCAGGGAATAATTCACCCCTCCACTTT. Translation gives CASSLSGNNSPLHF. Complete variable domain (other parts from reference TRBV7-8 and TRBJ1-6): GAGVSQSPRYKVAKRGQDVALRCDPISGHVSLFWYQQALGQGPEFLTYFQNEAQLDKSGLPSDRFFAERPEGSVSTLKIQRTQQEDSAVYLCASSLSGNNSPLHFGNGTRLTVT.

In its sample, this clonotype was seen a few times. The gene calls are TRBV5-6 and TRBJ2-1; D is perhaps TRBD1 or TRBD2 (5 bases each). V lost 4 bases and J 10 bases, leaving 12 bases between the germline ends. The germline CDR1 and CDR2 sequences are SGHDT and YYEEEE. The CDR3 contains 12 residues. The CDR3 region has the DNA TGTGCCAGCAGCCCCCCCTGGGGGGAGCAGTTCTTC. Protein: CASSPPWGEQFF.

This clonotype was seen a handful of times. V gene TRBV15 combines with J gene TRBJ2-3, with 7 bases matching TRBD1. The germline V gene has CDR1 LNHNV and CDR2 YYDKDF (reference sequence). With 0 bases clipped from V and 3 bases from J, the junction kept 3 bases outside the gene matches. The CDR3 covers 15 residues. The CDR3 nucleotides read TGTGCCACCAGCAGAGAAGCAGGGGGTACAGATACGCAGTATTTT. It codes for CATSREAGGTDTQYF.

A few counts support this clonotype. J is TRBJ2-1 and V is TRBV7-9; D is perhaps TRBD1 or TRBD2 (6 bases each). Germline V lookup: CDR1 SEHNR, CDR2 FQNEAQ (reference sequence). V was clipped by 4 bases and J by 8 bases, with 21 bases between them. This CDR3 is 16 amino acids long. CDR3 sequence: CASSSGAFVLGDEQFF. DNA of the CDR3: TGTGCCAGCAGCTCGGGGGCTTTCGTTCTTGGCGATGAGCAGTTCTTC.

The table lists this clonotype with a few counts. V gene TRBV30 combines with J gene TRBJ2-2; no clear D. This CDR3 is built from 13 residues. Germline V gene lookup returns CDR1 GTSNPN and CDR2 SVGIG (reference sequence). V gave up 4 bases and J gave up 1 base, with 7 bases separating them. The chain's CDR3 is CAWTSRNTGELFF. DNA for the CDR3: TGTGCCTGGACCTCGCGGAACACCGGGGAGCTGTTTTTT.

This clonotype showed up just a few times. The gene calls are TRBV2 and TRBJ1-4; possible D gene TRBD1, 5 bases. V lost 6 bases to trimming and J lost 5 bases, with 13 bases between them. CDR3 size: 14 residues. Germline CDR1 reads SNHLY; CDR2 reads FYNNEI. In nucleotides, the CDR3 is TGTGCCAGCAGGTCCTCGGGACGGAATGAAAAACTGTTTTTT. Its translation: CASRSSGRNEKLFF.

The chain couples TRBV3-1 to TRBJ2-2; D might be TRBD1 or TRBD2, each matching 5 bases. Trimming took 2 bases from V and 4 from J, leaving 17 bases between them. This CDR3 region has 17 residues. Germline CDR1 is LGHDT and CDR2 is YNNKEL (reference sequence). The CDR3 here is CASSQPRESRGTGELFF. CDR3 coding DNA: TGTGCCAGCAGCCAACCAAGGGAGAGTAGGGGCACCGGGGAGCTGTTTTTT.

J is TRBJ2-7 and V is TRBV6-5; D unresolved. This CDR3 region has 14 residues. V lost 4 bases and J 1 base, leaving 11 bases between the germline ends. Per the germline V gene, CDR1 is MNHEY and CDR2 is SVGAGI. CDR3 sequence: CASSFSLGSYEQYF. CDR3 coding DNA: TGTGCCAGCAGTTTTTCTTTGGGTTCCTACGAGCAGTACTTC.

The sample holds a few counts of this clonotype. The chain joins TRBV9 to TRBJ2-1, with TRBD1 matching over 9 bases. V gave up 0 bases and J gave up 9 bases; unmatched junction bases: 10. Germline V CDR1 and CDR2: SGDLS, YYNGEE. The CDR3 totals 16 residues. Here the CDR3 reads CASSVAGTGIWSEQFF. The DNA of the CDR3 is TGTGCCAGCAGCGTAGCCGGGACAGGGATATGGAGTGAGCAGTTCTTC.

The chain couples TRBV20-1 to TRBJ2-7; possibly TRBD2 for D (7 bases). V lost 3 bases and J 2 bases, leaving 14 bases between the germline ends. This CDR3 region has 14 residues. Germline lookup yields CDR1 DFQATT and CDR2 SNEGSKA (reference sequence). CDR3 sequence (DNA): TGCAGTGCTAGCGGGGGGCAGGGGACCTACGAGCAGTACTTC. Its translation is CSASGGQGTYEQYF.

This clonotype occurred a few times. This chain connects TRBV7-2 to TRBJ1-1, with a possible D match to TRBD1 (6 bases). Trimming shortened V by 2 bases and J by 8 bases, and 12 bases separated the two germline ends. Germline CDR1 is SGHTA and CDR2 is FQGNSA. The CDR3 loop spans 13 amino acids. The CDR3 nucleotides are TGTGCCAGCAGCTTACGAGGGGGGGCAGAAGCTTTCTTT. It specifies CASSLRGGAEAFF. The full variable domain, rest sourced from reference TRBV7-2 and TRBJ1-1, is GAGVSQSPSNKVTEKGKDVELRCDPISGHTALYWYRQSLGQGLEFLIYFQGNSAPDKSGLPSDRFSAERTGGSVSTLTIQRTQQEDSAVYLCASSLRGGAEAFFGQGTRLTVV.

The chain couples TRBV7-8 to TRBJ1-3; D may be TRBD1 (6 bases). This CDR3 region has 16 residues. CDR1 is SGHVS and CDR2 is FQNEAQ in the germline V gene. Between the trimmed V and J ends, which lost 1 base and 0 bases, there was a span of 10 bases. CDR3 sequence reads: CASSLDRRGSGNTIYF. CDR3 in DNA: TGTGCCAGCAGCTTAGATCGCAGGGGCTCTGGAAACACCATATATTTT.

This clonotype was counted a few times. V and J are TRBV6-5 and TRBJ2-5; a weak D match, TRBD1 (5 bases). Germline assignment: CDR1 MNHEY and CDR2 SVGAGI. This CDR3 has 12 residues. The V end was cut by 5 bases, the J end by 7 bases, with 11 bases between. CDR3: CASSAHQGTQYF. The CDR3 DNA sequence: TGTGCCAGCAGTGCCCACCAGGGGACCCAGTACTTC.